A selection of T cell receptor beta chains follows, all from one sample in a study of blood T cell repertoires in COVID-19. The repertoire was sequenced with immunoSEQ multiplex PCR; TCRdb's copy has only in-frame clones and lacks some. The sample holds tens of thousands of clones, 75% to 90% seen once. The sequencing sample was made of peripheral blood. These receptors were obtained from a woman of 80 years or more with acute or convalescent COVID-19. Both conserved end residues are part of each CDR3. Fields, in order: J gene, CDR3 length, D gene, clone size, V gene, CDR3 protein, CDR3 DNA. The D gene is left open where the match is weak. Clone size appears in some rows only: once, few, many, or a class for an expanded clone.

TRBJ2-1 | 11 | NA | NA | TRBV20-1 | CSASSPNEQFF | TGCAGTGCTAGTTCTCCCAATGAGCAGTTCTTC
TRBJ2-3 | 14 | TRBD1 | NA | TRBV5-1 | CASSSGQVTDTQYF | TGCGCCAGCAGCTCGGGACAGGTGACAGATACGCAGTATTTT
TRBJ1-6 | 15 | NA | NA | TRBV6-5 | CASTPMVRENSPLHF | TGTGCCAGCACACCTATGGTGAGGGAGAATTCACCCCTCCACTTT
TRBJ1-4 | 15 | TRBD1 | NA | TRBV5-1 | CASSLVGDSGEKLFF | TGCGCCAGCAGCTTGGTGGGGGACAGCGGTGAAAAACTGTTTTTT
TRBJ2-3 | 15 | NA | NA | TRBV2 | CASSASDGSTDTQYF | TGTGCCAGCAGTGCTAGCGACGGTAGCACAGATACGCAGTATTTT
TRBJ2-3 | 15 | NA | NA | TRBV5-1 | CASSLGALSTDTQYF | TGCGCCAGCAGCTTGGGGGCCCTCAGCACAGATACGCAGTATTTT
TRBJ1-3 | 15 | TRBD1 | NA | TRBV7-2 | CASSFRDRAGNTIYF | TGTGCCAGCAGCTTCCGGGACAGGGCTGGAAACACCATATATTTT
TRBJ2-3 | 16 | TRBD2 | NA | TRBV6-5 | CASSYLTSGGKDTQYF | TGTGCCAGCAGTTACTTGACTAGCGGGGGGAAAGATACGCAGTATTTT
TRBJ2-3 | 19 | TRBD2 | NA | TRBV7-3 | CASSLLAASGGFGRDTQYF | TGTGCCAGCAGCTTATTAGCGGCTAGCGGGGGCTTTGGGCGAGATACGCAGTATTTT
TRBJ1-4 | 15 | NA | NA | TRBV19 | CASSISGGVNEKLFF | TGTGCCAGTAGTATCTCGGGGGGGGTTAATGAAAAACTGTTTTTT
TRBJ2-1 | 15 | TRBD2 | NA | TRBV7-9 | CASSFTSGRDNEQFF | TGTGCCAGCAGCTTCACTAGCGGGCGGGACAATGAGCAGTTCTTC
TRBJ2-7 | 14 | NA | once | TRBV11-2 | CASSLLDSSYEQYF | TGTGCCAGCAGCTTACTGGACAGCTCCTACGAGCAGTACTTC
TRBJ1-1 | 14 | NA | NA | TRBV2 | CASSVTGIGTEAFF | TGTGCCAGCAGTGTAACAGGGATCGGCACTGAAGCTTTCTTT
TRBJ2-7 | 15 | NA | NA | TRBV6-5 | CASSYSGAASYEQYF | TGTGCCAGCAGTTACTCGGGCGCAGCCTCCTACGAGCAGTACTTC
TRBJ1-1 | 13 | NA | NA | TRBV29-1 | CSVARGTNTEAFF | TGCAGCGTCGCCAGGGGTACAAACACTGAAGCTTTCTTT
TRBJ2-7 | 15 | NA | many | TRBV3-1/TRBV3-2 | CASSQGRGGTYEQYF | TGTGCCAGCAGCCAAGGGAGAGGGGGTACCTACGAGCAGTACTTC
TRBJ2-7 | 15 | TRBD2 | many | TRBV2 | CASTDRGLAAYEQYF | TGTGCCAGCACCGATCGAGGGCTAGCGGCCTACGAGCAGTACTTC
TRBJ2-7 | 12 | TRBD1 | NA | TRBV29-1 | CSVETGIYEQYF | TGCAGCGTTGAGACAGGGATCTACGAGCAGTACTTC
TRBJ1-1 | 15 | TRBD1 | NA | TRBV5-1 | CASSLWGDRGTEAFF | TGCGCCAGCAGCTTGTGGGGGGACAGGGGTACTGAAGCTTTCTTT
TRBJ2-3 | 14 | NA | NA | TRBV30 | CAACPGHCTDTQYF | TGTGCCGCATGCCCGGGACACTGCACAGATACGCAGTATTTT
TRBJ1-6 | 17 | NA | NA | TRBV5-1 | CASSRTGTRDSDSPLHF | TGCGCCAGCAGCCGTACAGGGACCAGGGATTCCGATTCACCCCTCCACTTT
TRBJ2-7 | 14 | NA | many | TRBV18 | CASSGGLSTYEQYF | TGTGCCAGCTCAGGCGGACTCAGCACCTACGAGCAGTACTTC
TRBJ1-1 | 13 | TRBD1 | NA | TRBV9 | CASSGQGFTEAFF | TGTGCCAGCAGCGGACAGGGGTTCACTGAAGCTTTCTTT
TRBJ2-3 | 15 | TRBD2 | once | TRBV7-3 | CASSEGLASTDTQYF | TGTGCCAGCAGCGAGGGACTAGCAAGCACAGATACGCAGTATTTT
TRBJ2-2 | 14 | TRBD1 | few | TRBV5-6 | CASSFRQGAGELFF | TGTGCCAGCAGCTTCCGGCAGGGGGCCGGGGAGCTGTTTTTT
TRBJ2-7 | 15 | NA | NA | TRBV7-8 | CASSTRQGRGYEQYF | TGTGCCAGCAGCACAAGACAGGGGAGGGGATACGAGCAGTACTTC
TRBJ1-2 | 14 | TRBD1 | NA | TRBV5-1 | CASSGTGAVDGYTF | TGCGCCAGCAGCGGCACAGGGGCGGTGGATGGCTACACCTTC